The clone carrying this T cell receptor (beta chain) was seen repeatedly, ten times or more. Its specificity is not known. V was pared by 4 bases and J by 2 bases, with 14 bases between. Germline V gene lookup returns CDR1 SGHTA and CDR2 FQGTGA. This CDR3 has 16 residues. The data stem from a study of Graves' ophthalmopathy and Graves' hyperthyroidism. Study-wide points: The model predicted ophthalmopathy progression with 60% to 71% sensitivity and around 72% specificity. Among thyroid clonotypes expanded above 0.001 frequency, most also appeared in blood.

RNA transcripts were the template, and TCR beta CDR3 regions were amplified from them. RT-PCR was first run with HTBI primers, then multiplex PCR in a second round. TCRdb called the multiplex PCR reads again in MiXCR, with one record for every CDR3 protein. The sample lists about 1.2 million distinct CDR3 sequences; 35% to 45% were seen once. Researchers turned away patients with other autoimmune diseases, uncontrolled infections, pregnancy or lactation. What was sequenced was peripheral blood or thyroid tissue (not recorded which). The V call is TRBV7-3, the J call TRBJ1-4; a possible D gene is TRBD1 (5 bases). The sequence derives from an adult man with Graves' hyperthyroidism. CDR3 residues: CASSCRPGSTNEKLFF. The CDR3, as DNA: TGTGCCAGCAGCTGCCGACCAGGGTCGACTAATGAAAAACTGTTTTTT.